Listed here are 16 T cell receptor beta chains from one sample, sequenced in a study of early T cells in non-severe SARS-CoV-2 infection. Via MiXCR, TCRdb re-called the 5' RACE reads, giving one row per CDR3 protein. The sample carries under 60,000 distinct CDR3 sequences, 8% to 10% recorded once. Sequences were obtained from whole blood. These receptors all stem from an adult who was a healthcare worker with PCR-confirmed SARS-CoV-2 infection or an uninfected control (not recorded which).

In this sample, this clonotype turned up a few times. The chain is built from TRBV28 and TRBJ1-6; 8 nucleotides match TRBD1. Germline lookup yields CDR1 MDHEN and CDR2 SYDVKM. CDR3 size: 14 residues. V dropped 5 bases and J dropped 8; count of bases not matched to a gene: 5. Here the CDR3 DNA reads TGTGCCAGCAGTGTCAGACAGGGGCATTCACCCCTCCACTTT. Protein: CASSVRQGHSPLHF.

This chain uses TRBV12-3 or TRBV12-4 with TRBJ1-2; D gene unclear. Trimming stripped 7 bases from V and 7 bases from J, with 19 bases between. This CDR3 is 14 amino acids long. CDR3 sequence reads: CASTSYNLQSGYTF. CDR3 bases: TGTGCCAGCACCTCATATAACCTCCAGAGTGGCTACACCTTC.

This clonotype was seen at least ten times. The chain links TRBV15 to TRBJ1-4; no clear D gene. Deletions cut 5 bases from V and 8 bases from J, with 12 bases between. Germline CDR1 reads LNHNV; CDR2 reads YYDKDF (reference sequence). The CDR3 spans 13 residues. The CDR3 protein is CATSVGPGEKLFF. CDR3 DNA sequence: TGTGCCACCAGCGTAGGACCCGGGGAAAAACTGTTTTTT.

There are many counts of this clonotype. The V call is TRBV12-2, the J call TRBJ1-6; the table names TRBD1, a call not compared with the DNA. TRBV12-2 is described as a pseudogene. This CDR3 spans 23 amino acids. In nucleotides, the CDR3 is TGTGCAAGTCGCCTCTCGAACATTCAACCGGGGTCATCCCAAGCTCCTATAATTCACCCCTCCCCTTTT. This translates into CASRLSNIQPGSSQAPIIHPSPF.

There are many counts of this clonotype. V is TRBV20-1 and J is TRBJ1-2; D is undetermined. V lost 4 bases, J lost 5 bases, and 20 bases lay in between. The CDR3 is 15 residues long. Germline CDR1 DFQATT, CDR2 SNEGSKA (reference sequence). The CDR3 sequence is CSAKQDYYRPYGYTF. The CDR3 nucleotides read TGCAGTGCTAAGCAGGACTATTATCGACCATATGGCTACACCTTC.

The genes are TRBV4-2 and TRBJ2-4; tentatively, D is TRBD2 (6 bases). The CDR3 spans 15 residues. Germline CDR1 LGHNA, CDR2 YNFKEQ. With 3 bases removed from V and 8 bases from J, the gap between germline ends came to 17 bases. The CDR3 nucleotides read TGTGCCAGCAGCCAGCGCCGGGACTCGGGCGACATTCAGTACTTC. It translates to CASSQRRDSGDIQYF.

This clonotype was recorded a few times. The chain links TRBV6-2 or TRBV6-3 to TRBJ2-5; 7 bases agree with TRBD1. Germline values: CDR1 MNHEY, CDR2 SVGEGT. V dropped 4 bases and J dropped 5; count of bases not matched to a gene: 16. The CDR3 extends over 17 amino acids. CDR3 in amino acids: CASSFPFDRAFFETQYF. CDR3 DNA: TGTGCCAGCAGTTTCCCCTTCGACAGGGCTTTTTTTGAGACCCAGTACTTC.

J is TRBJ1-6 and V is TRBV10-3, with a possible D match to TRBD1 (6 bases). Trimming took off 6 bases at V and 6 bases at J, with 21 bases between the two ends. The CDR3 extends over 17 amino acids. Germline V gene sequence: CDR1 ENHRY, CDR2 SYGVKD. The CDR3 region is CAIRRDTPTFGNSPLHF. For the CDR3, the DNA is TGTGCCATCAGGAGGGACACTCCCACGTTCGGTAATTCACCCCTCCACTTT.

This chain connects TRBV18 to TRBJ2-1; possibly TRBD2 for D (5 bases). Germline V lookup: CDR1 KGHSH, CDR2 LQKENI. V lost 4 bases and J 6 bases, leaving 10 bases between the germline ends. CDR3 length: 13 residues. The CDR3 spells CASSLFRGNEQFF. The DNA for the CDR3 is TGTGCCAGCTCACTGTTTCGGGGCAATGAGCAGTTCTTC.

In this sample, this clonotype turned up many times. J is TRBJ2-3 and V is TRBV4-1; D is perhaps TRBD1 (5 bases). The V gene's germline CDR1 is MGHRA and CDR2 YSYEKL. The ends were cut back, 2 bases at V and 0 bases at J, with 12 bases in the middle. This CDR3 is 16 amino acids long. DNA for the CDR3: TGCGCCAGCAGCCAAAAGGGGTTTGGAAGCACAGATACGCAGTATTTT. It encodes CASSQKGFGSTDTQYF.

This clonotype was detected a few times. V and J are TRBV7-9 and TRBJ2-3; tentatively, D is TRBD1 or TRBD2 (6 bases each). Per the germline V gene, CDR1 is SEHNR and CDR2 is FQNEAQ (reference sequence). The CDR3 consists of 16 residues. Trimming took 4 bases from V and 2 from J, leaving 16 bases between them. As DNA, the CDR3 is TGTGCCAGCAGCTACACCGGGGGCCGCCCCACAGATACGCAGTATTTT. Amino acids: CASSYTGGRPTDTQYF.

J is TRBJ2-1 and V is TRBV7-6, with TRBD1 identical over 7 bases. Losses at the gene ends were 5 bases for V and 3 bases for J; bases not matched to a gene: 19. CDR1 is SGHVS, CDR2 FNYEAQ, per germline. The CDR3 spans 19 residues. The CDR3 nucleotides are TGTGCCAGCAGCATAGTCGCGGACAGGACACCACTTCTCTACAATGAGCAGTTCTTC. This codes for CASSIVADRTPLLYNEQFF.

This clonotype was picked up many times. The J gene is TRBJ2-7, the V gene TRBV6-1; weak D call: TRBD2 (5 bases). Germline-derived CDR1 and CDR2 are MNHNS and SASEGT. V dropped 2 bases and J dropped 4 bases, with 12 bases sitting between them. This CDR3 has 14 amino acids. Here the CDR3 DNA reads TGTGCCAGCAGTGAATGGTCTCGAGGGTACGAGCAGTACTTC. It encodes CASSEWSRGYEQYF.

V usage is TRBV27 and J usage is TRBJ1-2, with 8 bases that match TRBD1. The V gene end was trimmed by 0 bases and the J gene end by 8 bases; junction bases not matched to a gene: 8. This CDR3 region has 15 residues. The germline V gene encodes CDR1 MNHEY and CDR2 SMNVEV (reference sequence). CDR3: CASSLSVTTGGGYTF. The CDR3 nucleotides read TGTGCCAGCAGTTTATCGGTAACAACAGGGGGAGGCTACACCTTC.

V gene TRBV5-1 combines with J gene TRBJ2-2; tentative D call: TRBD2 (6 bases). This CDR3 is 16 amino acids long. With 4 bases removed from V and 0 bases from J, the gap between germline ends came to 13 bases. In germline, CDR1 is SGHRS, CDR2 YFSETQ. The CDR3 sequence is CASSVPGGANTGELFF. The CDR3, as DNA: TGCGCCAGCAGCGTCCCCGGGGGAGCGAACACCGGGGAGCTGTTTTTT.

This clonotype was counted only a few times. The rearrangement uses TRBV18 and TRBJ2-7, with D hard to call. CDR1 KGHSH and CDR2 LQKENI come from the germline V gene. The CDR3 contains 13 residues. The V end was cut by 3 bases, the J end by 2 bases, with 8 bases between. The CDR3 is CASSPLEAYEQYF. The CDR3 DNA reads TGTGCCAGCTCACCCCTAGAAGCCTACGAGCAGTACTTC.